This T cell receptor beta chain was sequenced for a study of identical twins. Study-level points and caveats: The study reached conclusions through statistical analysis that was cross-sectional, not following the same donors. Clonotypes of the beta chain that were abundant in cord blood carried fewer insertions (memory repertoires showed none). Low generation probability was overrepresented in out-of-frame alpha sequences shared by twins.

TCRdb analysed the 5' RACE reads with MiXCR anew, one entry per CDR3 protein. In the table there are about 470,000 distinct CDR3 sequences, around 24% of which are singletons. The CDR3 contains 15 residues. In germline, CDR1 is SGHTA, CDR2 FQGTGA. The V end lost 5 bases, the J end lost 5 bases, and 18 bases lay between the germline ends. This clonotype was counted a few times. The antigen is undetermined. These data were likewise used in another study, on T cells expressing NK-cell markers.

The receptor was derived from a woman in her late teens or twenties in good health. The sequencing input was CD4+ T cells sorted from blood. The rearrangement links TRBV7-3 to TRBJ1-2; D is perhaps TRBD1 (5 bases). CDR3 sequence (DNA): TGTGCCAGCAGCCTCGGTCCCCAGGGCGGATATGGCTACACCTTC. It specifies CASSLGPQGGYGYTF.